This TCR beta chain was captured by sequencing in a study of shared clonotypes between healthy human individuals. The germline V gene encodes CDR1 SQVTM and CDR2 ANQGSEA. The CDR3 is 13 amino acids. V lost 5 bases to trimming and J lost 6 bases; unmatched junction nucleotides: 6. Assay: immunoSEQ multiplex PCR; the TCRdb copy retains only in-frame clones and omits some. The profile shows about 480,000 clones, 60% to 85% of them singletons. This clonotype was sampled from a woman in her 40s in good health. Some clones in this sample may be carry-over from other donors' samples. The chain combines TRBV29-1 with TRBJ1-5; the match to TRBD1 covers 8 bases. Sequences were obtained from PBMCs. The CDR3 loop is CSVLQGEAQPQHF. As DNA, the CDR3 is TGCAGCGTTTTACAGGGGGAGGCTCAGCCCCAGCATTTT.